Below are 18 T cell receptor beta chains sequenced from a single sample in a study of T-cell memory formation after mild COVID-19. TCRdb re-analysed the 5' RACE reads in MiXCR, keeping a single row per CDR3 protein. The sample yields 450,000 to 650,000 distinct CDR3 sequences, 20% seen once. Input material: PBMCs or a T cell subset sorted from them (not recorded which). Every receptor here comes from an adult woman who had mild COVID-19 (a few samples of this study predate the infection). Cell type and time point are not known.

This clonotype has a handful of counts. This chain uses TRBV7-2 with TRBJ2-7; D remains unclear. The V and J ends lost 3 bases and 2 bases respectively, with 11 bases between them. The CDR3 contains 14 residues. The germline V gene encodes CDR1 SGHTA and CDR2 FQGNSA. The CDR3 protein is CASSFFSGPYEQYF. The CDR3 bases are TGTGCCAGCAGCTTTTTCTCCGGACCCTACGAGCAGTACTTC. The full variable domain, its missing parts supplied by reference TRBV7-2 and TRBJ2-7, is GAGVSQSPSNKVTEKGKDVELRCDPISGHTALYWYRQSLGQGLEFLIYFQGNSAPDKSGLPSDRFSAERTGGSVSTLTIQRTQQEDSAVYLCASSFFSGPYEQYFGPGTRLTVT.

The chain is built from TRBV20-1 and TRBJ1-4; TRBD1 agrees at 7 bases. V dropped 1 base and J dropped 6; count of bases not matched to a gene: 5. The germline V gene encodes CDR1 DFQATT and CDR2 SNEGSKA (reference sequence). The CDR3 covers 14 residues. CDR3 in DNA: TGCAGTGCTAGAGCCGGGACAGCTCATGAAAAACTGTTTTTT. Translating gives CSARAGTAHEKLFF.

The chain employs TRBV7-3 and TRBJ2-3; 7 positions agree with TRBD2. This CDR3 is built from 16 residues. V was clipped by 2 bases and J by 6 bases; unmatched bases: 11. Per the germline V gene, CDR1 is SGHTA and CDR2 is FQGTGA. The CDR3 reads CASSLQSTSQTDTQYF. CDR3 nucleotides: TGTGCCAGCAGCTTACAATCGACTAGCCAAACGGATACGCAGTATTTT.

This chain connects TRBV2 to TRBJ2-1; D is ambiguous. Germline-derived CDR1 and CDR2 are SNHLY and FYNNEI. The CDR3 spans 12 residues. Trimming shortened V by 10 bases and J by 9 bases, and 16 bases separated the two germline ends. Written as DNA, the CDR3 is TGTGCCACCCGGCTGGCGGCCGGTGAGCAGTTCTTC. This gives the protein CATRLAAGEQFF. The whole variable domain, remainder taken from reference TRBV2 and TRBJ2-1, is EPEVTQTPSHQVTQMGQEVILRCVPISNHLYFYWYRQILGQKVEFLVSFYNNEISEKSEIFDDQFSVERPDGSNFTLKIRSTKLEDSAMYFCATRLAAGEQFFGPGTRLTVL.

This clonotype showed up just a few times. This chain joins TRBV3-1 and TRBJ2-7; 7 bases agree with TRBD2. From germline, CDR1 is LGHDT and CDR2 YNNKEL (reference sequence). The CDR3 is 14 residues long. After removal of 2 bases from V and 3 bases from J, the junction contained 4 bases not matched to a gene. Written as DNA, the CDR3 is TGTGCCAGCAGCCAAACCTCGGGGGGCTACGAGCAGTACTTC. Its translation is CASSQTSGGYEQYF.

This clonotype was seen a few times. The DNA of the CDR3 is TGCAGCGTTTTCCCTTTGAACACTGAAGCTTTCTTT. Translation gives CSVFPLNTEAFF. The rearrangement links TRBV29-1 to TRBJ1-1; D ambiguous. Trimming pared 5 bases from V and 0 bases from J, leaving 7 bases between. Germline assignment: CDR1 SQVTM and CDR2 ANQGSEA. This CDR3 is built from 12 residues.

There are a few counts of this clonotype. This chain uses TRBV4-3 with TRBJ2-7, with TRBD2 as a possible D gene (6 bases). Trimming took off 2 bases at V and 0 bases at J, with 14 bases between the two ends. CDR1 and CDR2 from the germline V gene are LGHNA and YSLEER. CDR3 size: 16 residues. CDR3 residues: CASSQYPEGSSYEQYF. CDR3 sequence (DNA): TGCGCCAGCAGCCAATATCCGGAGGGATCCTCCTACGAGCAGTACTTC.

This clonotype occurred a few times. The chain employs TRBV7-8 and TRBJ2-1, with D uncertain. V lost 3 bases and J lost 0, with 24 bases in between. CDR3 length: 20 amino acids. Germline V gene data show CDR1 as SGHVS and CDR2 as FQNEAQ. The CDR3 bases are TGTGCCAGCAGCTTCATAACCGGTATCGCCGGGCCCAGCTCCTACAATGAGCAGTTCTTC. This translates into CASSFITGIAGPSSYNEQFF.

The chain uses TRBV7-2 and TRBJ1-5; TRBD1 is a possible D gene (6 bases). Germline loops: CDR1 SGHTA, CDR2 FQGNSA. The CDR3 has 15 amino acids. Between the trimmed V and J ends, which lost 5 bases and 0 bases, there was a span of 11 bases. The CDR3 bases are TGTGCCAGCAGCACGACAGGAAATAGCAATCAGCCCCAGCATTTT. This gives the protein CASSTTGNSNQPQHF.

This clonotype was counted between two and nine times. The J gene is TRBJ2-2, the V gene TRBV24-1; D might be TRBD1 (5 bases). Germline CDR1 is KGHDR and CDR2 is SFDVKD. The germline V and J ends were trimmed by 9 bases and 1 base, with 14 bases remaining between them. The CDR3 has 15 residues. Here the CDR3 DNA reads TGTGCCACCGAAGCTCACACAGGGAACACCGGGGAGCTGTTTTTT. Its protein is CATEAHTGNTGELFF.

The CDR3 loop is CASSQDLGPTGELFF. Written as DNA, the CDR3 is TGCGCCAGCAGCCAAGATCTAGGGCCTACCGGGGAGCTGTTTTTT. V gene TRBV4-3 combines with J gene TRBJ2-2; the D is unclear. Germline assignment: CDR1 LGHNA and CDR2 YSLEER. This CDR3 contains 15 residues. Trimming stripped 0 bases from V and 5 bases from J, with 10 bases between.

V and J are TRBV29-1 and TRBJ2-3; TRBD2 aligns across 11 bases. Trimming took 4 bases from V and 2 from J; bases not matched to a gene: 5. Germline-derived CDR1 and CDR2 are SQVTM and ANQGSEA. The CDR3 is 15 residues long. The CDR3 loop reads CSVVRLAGTTDTQYF. The CDR3 nucleotides read TGCAGCGTTGTTCGACTAGCGGGAACCACAGATACGCAGTATTTT.

The CDR3 region is CASSVPTVRSYEQYF. CDR3 sequence (DNA): TGTGCCAGCAGTGTCCCGACAGTGAGATCCTACGAGCAGTACTTC. The J gene is TRBJ2-7, the V gene TRBV6-1; D is possibly TRBD1 (5 bases). The V gene lost 4 bases and the J gene lost 1 base, with 14 bases spanning the gap. The CDR3 is 15 amino acids. In germline, CDR1 is MNHNS, CDR2 SASEGT.

The rearrangement links TRBV5-1 to TRBJ2-2; unclear D gene. The CDR3 contains 15 residues. Germline V gene sequence: CDR1 SGHRS, CDR2 YFSETQ. V was pared by 0 bases and J by 0 bases, with 6 bases between. The CDR3 region is CASSLAYPNTGELFF. The CDR3 DNA is TGCGCCAGCAGCTTGGCCTACCCGAACACCGGGGAGCTGTTTTTT.

This clonotype was detected once. The rearrangement links TRBV11-2 to TRBJ2-7; D gene ambiguous. This CDR3 contains 12 residues. With 6 bases removed from V and 5 bases from J, the gap between germline ends came to 11 bases. Germline V CDR1 and CDR2: SGHAT, FQNNGV. Written as DNA, the CDR3 is TGTGCCAGCAGGGATCTCGTCGACGAGCAGTACTTC. It specifies CASRDLVDEQYF.

Details on this clonotype: A single base separates this from a much larger clone, so it may be a read error. The chain carries TRBV19 and TRBJ1-5, with no clear D. Germline lookup yields CDR1 LNHDA and CDR2 SQIVND (reference sequence). The CDR3 is 15 amino acids. V dropped 2 bases and J dropped 1 base, with 9 bases sitting between them. The CDR3 DNA reads TGTGCCAGTAGTATATGGCGGCACAGCAATCAGCCCCAGCATTTT. Its translation: CASSIWRHSNQPQHF.

The J gene is TRBJ2-6, the V gene TRBV7-9; 8 positions match TRBD1. There are 17 residues in the CDR3. Germline V gives CDR1 SEHNR, CDR2 FQNEAQ (reference sequence). With 6 bases clipped from V and 0 bases from J, the junction kept 7 bases outside the gene matches. CDR3 sequence reads: CASRTTGAFSGANVLTF. The CDR3 nucleotides are TGTGCCAGCAGGACGACAGGGGCTTTCTCTGGGGCCAACGTCCTGACTTTC.

The chain is built from TRBV7-2 and TRBJ2-7; no clear D gene. Germline V lookup: CDR1 SGHTA, CDR2 FQGNSA. V lost 1 base to trimming and J lost 6 bases, with 7 bases between them. This CDR3 comprises 12 residues. CDR3 protein: CASSLGALEQYF. The CDR3 DNA reads TGTGCCAGCAGCTTAGGAGCGCTCGAGCAGTACTTC.